Listed here is a single T cell receptor beta chain. Its cognate antigen has yet to be identified. Nothing much larger sits one base from this clone, and base qualities are not available. The cohort consisted of more than 650 healthy bone marrow donors. Cohort members were all nominally healthy when sampled, although unrecorded immune exposures were likely present. The donor was CMV seronegative and belonged to the group of 350 to 400 seronegative cohort members. Every donor gave a peripheral blood sample, and the peripheral blood mononuclear cells from that sample were used for TCR beta sequencing. The Qiagen DNeasy Blood Extraction Kit was used to extract genomic DNA from the blood cell samples. For this chain, trimming is 3 bases at the V end and 5 bases at the J end, and the number of junction bases without a gene match is 5. The CDR3 contains 16 residues, cysteine and phenylalanine counted. Only the CDR3 part of the read is kept: 48 bases, read in frame from the first base. Reading the germline V gene gives CDR1 SGHVS and CDR2 FNYEAQ.

The library was produced with the immunoSEQ multiplex PCR assay. For the multiplex PCR, a mixture combining 60 forward primers for TCR Vbeta segments and 13 reverse primers for TCR Jbeta segments was used. The CDR3 region of rearranged TCR beta genes was amplified from genomic DNA by a multiplex PCR assay. The amplified TCR beta libraries were sequenced on the Illumina HiSeq System as 87-base-pair reads. Concerning the study's data processing: Across the 500 to 850 repertoires, a later analysis counted some 81 million unique TCR beta chains, roughly 11 million of which were shared by at least two donors. Raw reads were error-corrected and collapsed into unique sequences by a nearest-neighbor algorithm in which closely related sequences were merged to remove PCR and sequencing errors. Alignment of CDR3 sequences to IMGT reference sequences was used to assign V, D and J gene segments. For a sequence to be retained, a match of at least six nucleotides to both a V gene segment and a J gene segment was required. A rearrangement counted as productive if the CDR3 had no stop codons and remained in frame with V and J, and every other rearrangement counted as non-productive. Following IMGT convention, CDR3 was defined as the stretch from the second conserved V-encoded cysteine up to the conserved J-encoded phenylalanine. The earlier analysis of about 570 of the donors excluded any sequence lacking an unambiguous match to a single V gene segment. In an earlier analysis of some 590 of the donors, a V segment was called functional when productive rearrangements were above 56.7%, and segregating when the standard deviation between donors exceeded 5%. A statistical classification framework was built for diagnosing cytomegalovirus status from the catalog of TCR beta chain sequences. In a later analysis, V and J genes were assigned by comparing TCR nucleotide sequences against IMGT/GENE-DB human TR gene sequences. In a later analysis, CDR3 sequences and most-parsimonious VDJ recombination scenarios were assigned using the TCRdist pipeline. In a later analysis, each TCR beta chain was defined by its CDR3 amino acid sequence together with its V-gene family, and reads lacking a unique V-gene family were excluded. A later analysis removed several hundred highly shared, low-generation-probability nucleotide sequences to deal with suspected cross-contamination and a sequencing artifact. A later analysis calculated a clonal expansion index for each public chain from normalized within-repertoire ranks of inferred template counts. A later analysis computed generation probabilities with a VDJ recombination model fitted to out-of-frame rearrangements, and checked the results against IGoR. In a later analysis, hypergeometric tests were used to score TCR-TCR, TCR-HLA and TCR-CMV co-occurrence, with a repertoire-size bias correction applied to TCR pairs. To estimate false discovery rates, a later analysis permuted the HLA or CMV assignments 20 times. In a later analysis, co-occurring TCRs were grouped using DBSCAN, with TCRdist sequence similarity added in when clustering inside HLA-allele-positive subsets. Co-occurrence clustering excluded repertoires with fewer than 30,000 or more than 120,000 public chains, plus five with anomalous nucleotide sharing. The clones in this table, taken by TCRdb from immuneACCESS, are in-frame only. Not every clone is retained; where verified, under half of the shortfall comes from an unresolved V gene, and the cause of the rest is unknown. That table furnishes V, J and clone size, whereas the DNA furnished D and trimming. The sample table records about 150,000 clones; 70% to 85% of these occur just once. The top ten hold 2% to 2.5% of the sample.

The data originate from a study of cytomegalovirus exposure and HLA in healthy donors (TCRdb year 2017). In terms of the full investigation: According to an earlier analysis of a few hundred of the donors, 150 million to 200 million T cells yielded roughly 110 million unique TCR beta sequences and around 280 Gb of sequence data. Approximately 300 gigabases of sequencing data and around 85 million unique TCR sequences made up an early release that covered fewer than 650 HLA-typed donors. Of the roughly 400 genotyped donors, around 81% fell in the genetic ancestry cluster associated with self-reported Caucasian donors. The study aimed to test whether cataloging public T cell receptors could reveal signatures of past pathogen exposure. The T cell repertoires of several hundred subjects were profiled by immunosequencing and related to cytomegalovirus serostatus. In addition to the first cohort of 666 subjects, a separate validation cohort of approximately 110 different subjects was used. To predict cytomegalovirus infection status, the study brought together high-throughput TCR immunosequencing, statistical association of individual TCRs with disease status, and machine learning. A later analysis re-examined previously published TCR beta repertoires from 500 to 700 donors and added high-resolution HLA genotyping to investigate patterns of TCR occurrence. Rather than using new phenotypic data, the later analysis identified candidate immune exposures from TCR beta sequences and from how often those sequences occurred across donors. An earlier analysis of more than 450 of the donors used high-throughput TCR beta sequencing to judge whether each TCR beta V gene segment behaved as functional or pseudogenic. Donor age, sex, ethnicity and CMV serostatus were collected together with the repertoire data. In a later genetic analysis, genome-wide SNP genotypes for about three fifths of the 666 donors were used, and that subset was treated as a discovery cohort. Every discovery cohort repertoire had been produced on one sequencing platform. Class I and class II HLA loci were covered by the typing at four-digit resolution. Typing coverage varied by locus: roughly 629-640 donors for A, B, C, DRB1 and DQB1; approximately 520 for DQA1; 600 to 610 for DPA1; about 450 for DPB1. Four to six DR-DQ haplotypes were handled as single units for association and clustering because linkage in the cohort was strong. On average, around 200,000 unique TCR beta nucleotide sequences were sequenced per donor among a few hundred genotyped donors of the cohort, with around 19% of those sequences being non-productive.

Overall results and qualifications from the work: According to a later analysis, parvovirus B19, influenza, CMV and Epstein-Barr virus appeared linked to several top co-occurrence clusters. An association between a missense DCLRE1C variant and V-gene and J-gene trimming of TCR beta chains was found in a later genetic analysis and replicated in an independent cohort. A total of fewer than 200 TCR beta chains were listed by the study as associated with cytomegalovirus. A cluster of highly shared sequence variants was judged likely to be a technical artifact of the sequencing pipeline. Compared with equally common non-associated chains, HLA-associated TCR beta chains in a later analysis were more clonally expanded and had lower generation probabilities. It was suggested by the authors that the approach could potentially be generalized to other disease states and immunological phenotypes. In vitro tests confirmed that three of the cytomegalovirus-associated TCR beta chains recognize cytomegalovirus antigens. Broadly in line with IMGT annotations, most TCR beta V segments showed up in productive rearrangements about 87% or about 30% of the time in an earlier analysis of several hundred of the donors. In a later analysis, TCR association rates were found to vary across HLA loci, with the most associated TCRs seen for DRB1 alleles and the fewest for HLA-C alleles. According to a later analysis, most CMV-associated TCR beta chains appeared to be HLA-restricted, and the HLA associations seemed to be driven largely by CMV exposure. A further reported finding was that TCR beta sequences accurately predicted the HLA-A and HLA-B alleles for most subjects in the first cohort. When HLA alleles, especially DR and DQ, strongly co-occurred, attributing TCR associations to individual alleles was difficult. The presence/absence analyses assumed that sequencing depth was roughly uniform across donors, and that assumption may not be true. For the cohort, immune exposure information was limited to CMV serostatus. Most TCR sequences were observed very rarely across donors, whereas some public TCRs were present in many individuals. The earlier analysis of nearly 600 of the donors excluded some 15 rarely observed V segments, including chromosome 9 orphons, because counts were too low. Correlated functional status among segregating V segments might be attributable to linkage disequilibrium, but an unknown experimental factor could not be ruled out. The classifier was reported to diagnose cytomegalovirus status with high specificity and sensitivity in both the original and validation cohorts. In a later genetic analysis, fewer N-insertions in productive TCRs were reported among donors in an Asian-associated ancestry cluster than the approximately 710-donor mean. A later analysis associated 17,000 or so TCR beta sequences with specific HLA alleles at a false discovery rate of 0.05. Only TCR beta chains were sequenced in this cohort, and the absence of alpha or paired-chain data limited detectable features. Because HLA typing was unavailable for some donors at each locus, only the typed subset was used in association tests. Some IMGT-functional V segments, including TRBV6-2 and TRBV6-3, could not be told apart with the 87-base-pair reads, so those segments were excluded.

Recombination connected TRBV7-6 to TRBJ2-3; 13 nucleotides in the junction match TRBD2. This receptor was obtained from a young man in good health and CMV-seronegative. The sequenced material came from PBMCs. The nucleotide sequence reads as follows: TGTGCCAGCAGCTTGACTAGCGGGGGGCAGGGAGATACGCAGTATTTT. It codes for CASSLTSGGQGDTQYF.